The 6 T cell receptor beta chains below come from one sample, sequenced in a study of blood T cell dynamics during melanoma immunotherapy. Only in-frame clones appear in the TCRdb table, and some are missing; sequencing was by immunoSEQ multiplex PCR. The table lists 10,000 or so clones, approximately 85% of them singletons. The sample's time point: week 3, after first cycle of checkpoint inhibitor. The sample here was blood, taken from a patient treated with checkpoint blockade. Receptors were obtained from a human donor with melanoma.

This chain connects TRBV5-4 to TRBJ1-1; perhaps TRBD1 as D (6 bases). Trimming left V 2 bases short and J 1 base short, with 9 bases between. Germline loops: CDR1 SGHNT, CDR2 YYREEE (reference sequence). The CDR3 has 14 amino acids. In DNA, the CDR3 is TGTGCCAGCAGCTTCACGACAGGGAACACTGAAGCTTTCTTT. Translating it yields CASSFTTGNTEAFF. Using reference TRBV5-4 and TRBJ1-1 for the parts outside the CDR3, the full variable domain is ETGVTQSPTHLIKTRGQQVTLRCSSQSGHNTVSWYQQALGQGPQFIFQYYREEENGRGNFPPRFSGLQFPNYSSELNVNALELDDSALYLCASSFTTGNTEAFFGQGTRLTVV.

The chain recombines TRBV2 with TRBJ1-6; possible D gene TRBD1, 5 bases. The CDR3 runs 17 residues. V gave up 4 bases and J gave up 0 bases, with 13 bases separating them. The germline V gene encodes CDR1 SNHLY and CDR2 FYNNEI. The CDR3 region is CASSAGPGSSYNSPLHF. The CDR3 nucleotides are TGTGCCAGCAGTGCGGGGCCAGGGAGCTCCTATAATTCACCCCTCCACTTT.

This clone has more than one count but fewer than ten. The chain has TRBV2 and TRBJ1-5, with D maybe TRBD1 (5 bases). The length of the CDR3 is 13 residues. Trimming shortened V by 8 bases and J by 4 bases, and 12 bases separated the two germline ends. The germline V gene has CDR1 SNHLY and CDR2 FYNNEI. The CDR3 is CASVRGGNQPQHF. The CDR3 DNA reads TGTGCCAGCGTGCGGGGGGGGAATCAGCCCCAGCATTTT.

The chain employs TRBV7-5 and TRBJ1-5. TRBV7-5 is a pseudogene locus. This CDR3 spans 16 amino acids. The DNA for the CDR3 is TGTGCCAGAACCATTTCACAGACTTTTAGCAATCAGCCCCAGCATTTT. Residues: CARTISQTFSNQPQHF.

This chain connects TRBV11-2 to TRBJ1-4, with 9 nucleotides matching TRBD1. Germline loops: CDR1 SGHAT, CDR2 FQNNGV. Trimming took 1 base from V and 6 from J; bases not matched to a gene: 0. The CDR3 is 14 amino acids. DNA of the CDR3: TGTGCCAGCAGCTTAGGGGACAGGGATGAAAAACTGTTTTTT. Encoded protein: CASSLGDRDEKLFF. The complete variable domain, with remaining parts taken from reference TRBV11-2 and TRBJ1-4, reads EAGVAQSPRYKIIEKRQSVAFWCNPISGHATLYWYQQILGQGPKLLIQFQNNGVVDDSQLPKDRFSAERLKGVDSTLKIQPAKLEDSAVYLCASSLGDRDEKLFFGSGTQLSVL.

This clone was detected only a few times. V gene TRBV4-2 combines with J gene TRBJ1-6; D gene ambiguous. The length of the CDR3 is 15 residues. Germline-derived CDR1 and CDR2 are LGHNA and YNFKEQ. Trimming cost V 0 bases and J 10 bases, with 13 bases left between them. The CDR3 nucleotides read TGTGCCAGCAGCCAAGATAGAGGGAACGGATCACCCCTCCACTTT. Its translation is CASSQDRGNGSPLHF.